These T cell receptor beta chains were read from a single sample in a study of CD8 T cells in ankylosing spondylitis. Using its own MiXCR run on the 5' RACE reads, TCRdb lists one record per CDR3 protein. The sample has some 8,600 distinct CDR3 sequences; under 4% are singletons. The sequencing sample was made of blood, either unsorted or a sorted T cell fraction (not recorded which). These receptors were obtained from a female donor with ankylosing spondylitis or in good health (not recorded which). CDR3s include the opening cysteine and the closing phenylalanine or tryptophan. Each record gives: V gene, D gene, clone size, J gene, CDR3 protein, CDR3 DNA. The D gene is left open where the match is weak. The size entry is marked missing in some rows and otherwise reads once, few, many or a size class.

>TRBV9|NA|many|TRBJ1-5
CASSEGGGGDQPQHF
TGTGCCAGCAGCGAGGGAGGAGGGGGTGATCAGCCCCAGCATTTT
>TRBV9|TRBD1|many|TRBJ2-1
CASSGQGGDYNEQFF
TGTGCCAGCAGCGGACAGGGGGGTGACTACAATGAGCAGTTCTTC
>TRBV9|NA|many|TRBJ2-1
CASSVDSAPNEQFF
TGTGCCAGCAGCGTAGACTCAGCACCCAATGAGCAGTTCTTC
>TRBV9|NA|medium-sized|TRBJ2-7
CASSFNDRPGYEQYF
TGTGCCAGCAGCTTCAACGACAGGCCCGGCTACGAGCAGTACTTC
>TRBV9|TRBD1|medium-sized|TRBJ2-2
CASRSGGLSTGELFF
TGTGCCAGCAGGTCAGGGGGTTTGAGCACCGGGGAGCTGTTTTTT
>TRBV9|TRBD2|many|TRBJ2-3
CASSVASGDGDTQYF
TGTGCCAGCAGCGTAGCTAGCGGGGACGGGGATACGCAGTATTTT
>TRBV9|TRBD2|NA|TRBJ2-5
CASEGTGGPETQYF
TGTGCCAGCGAGGGTACGGGGGGTCCGGAGACCCAGTACTTC
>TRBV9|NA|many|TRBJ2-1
CASSAWFEGENEQFF
TGTGCCAGCAGCGCCTGGTTTGAGGGGGAGAATGAGCAGTTCTTC
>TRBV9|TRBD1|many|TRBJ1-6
CASSSEGQGDSPLHF
TGTGCCAGCAGCTCCGAAGGACAGGGGGATTCACCCCTCCACTTT
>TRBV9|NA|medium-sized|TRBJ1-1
CASSVSTRMNTEAFF
TGTGCCAGCAGCGTATCTACAAGGATGAACACTGAAGCTTTCTTT
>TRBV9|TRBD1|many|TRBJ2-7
CASSAPGTGPEQYF
TGTGCCAGCAGCGCCCCCGGGACAGGGCCCGAGCAGTACTTC
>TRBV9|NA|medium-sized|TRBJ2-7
CASSAGGDWSYEQYF
TGTGCCAGCAGCGCCGGAGGGGACTGGTCCTACGAGCAGTACTTC
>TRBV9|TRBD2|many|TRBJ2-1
CASSVLGRGGINEQFF
TGTGCCAGCAGCGTCCTGGGGCGGGGGGGCATCAATGAGCAGTTCTTC
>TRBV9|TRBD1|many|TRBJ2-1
CASSVEIRTGVGNEQFF
TGTGCCAGCAGCGTAGAAATTCGGACAGGGGTAGGCAATGAGCAGTTCTTC
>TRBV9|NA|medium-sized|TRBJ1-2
CASSAFRQSANFYGYTF
TGTGCCAGCAGCGCCTTCCGGCAGTCAGCCAACTTCTATGGCTACACCTTC
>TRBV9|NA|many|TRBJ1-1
CASSVAGKSEAFF
TGTGCCAGCAGCGTAGCGGGAAAGAGTGAAGCTTTCTTT
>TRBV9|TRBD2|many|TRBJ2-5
CASSFPAGGGADETQYF
TGTGCCAGCAGCTTTCCTGCGGGCGGGGGGGCCGATGAGACCCAGTACTTC
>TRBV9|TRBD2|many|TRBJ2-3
CASSPSRGADTQYF
TGTGCCAGCAGCCCGAGCCGGGGGGCAGATACGCAGTATTTT
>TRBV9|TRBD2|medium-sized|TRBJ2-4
CASSGSGGAAKNIQYF
TGTGCCAGCAGCGGTAGCGGGGGGGCTGCCAAAAACATTCAGTACTTC
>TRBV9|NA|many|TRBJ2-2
CASSTFGGYTGELFF
TGTGCCAGCAGCACATTTGGGGGTTACACCGGGGAGCTGTTTTTT
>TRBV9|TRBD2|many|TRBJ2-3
CASSVTSGGIGTDTQYF
TGTGCCAGCAGCGTAACTAGCGGGGGTATCGGCACAGATACGCAGTATTTT
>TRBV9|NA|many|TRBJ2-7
CASSPSGGDYEQYF
TGTGCCAGCAGCCCTTCAGGGGGGGACTACGAGCAGTACTTC
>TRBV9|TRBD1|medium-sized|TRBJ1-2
CASSAGQGPNYGYTF
TGTGCCAGCAGCGCGGGACAGGGGCCAAACTATGGCTACACCTTC
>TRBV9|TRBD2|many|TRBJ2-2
CASGEGLNTGELFF
TGTGCCAGCGGGGAGGGGCTGAACACCGGGGAGCTGTTTTTT
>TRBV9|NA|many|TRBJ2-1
CASSLRGVSGNEQFF
TGTGCCAGCAGCCTTCGCGGGGTTTCAGGGAATGAGCAGTTCTTC
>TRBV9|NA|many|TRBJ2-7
CASSVGGTYYEEQYF
TGTGCCAGCAGCGTAGGCGGAACATACTACGAGGAGCAGTACTTC
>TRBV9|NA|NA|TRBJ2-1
CASSAVGGNEQFF
TGTGCCAGCAGCGCGGTTGGAGGGAATGAGCAGTTCTTC
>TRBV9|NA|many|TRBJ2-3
CASSGTSTHTDTQYF
TGTGCCAGCAGCGGGACCTCCACCCACACAGATACGCAGTATTTT
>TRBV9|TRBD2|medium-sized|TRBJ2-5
CASSDGTNIQETQYF
TGTGCCAGCAGCGACGGGACTAACATCCAAGAGACCCAGTACTTC
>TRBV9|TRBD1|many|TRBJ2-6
CASSEGQGFSGANVLTF
TGTGCCAGCAGCGAGGGACAGGGGTTCTCTGGGGCCAACGTCCTGACTTTC
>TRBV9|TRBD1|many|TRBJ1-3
CASSVEGGGPDTIYF
TGTGCCAGCAGCGTAGAGGGAGGGGGCCCGGACACCATATATTTT
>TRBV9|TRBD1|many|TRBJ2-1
CASSVEGASIYNEQFF
TGTGCCAGCAGCGTAGAGGGGGCGTCCATCTACAATGAGCAGTTCTTC
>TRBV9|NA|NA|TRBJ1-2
CASSLGQTVYGYTF
TGTGCCAGCAGCCTCGGACAGACAGTCTATGGCTACACCTTC
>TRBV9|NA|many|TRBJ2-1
CASSDGGYNEQFF
TGTGCCAGCAGCGATGGGGGGTACAATGAGCAGTTCTTC
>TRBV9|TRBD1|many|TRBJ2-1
CASSALTGTGFINEQFF
TGTGCCAGCAGCGCACTAACCGGGACAGGGTTTATCAATGAGCAGTTCTTC
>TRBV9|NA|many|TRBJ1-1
CASSVVRGSTEAFF
TGTGCCAGCAGCGTAGTTAGGGGATCCACTGAAGCTTTCTTT
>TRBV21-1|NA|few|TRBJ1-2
CASSRLHEINYGYTF
TGTGCCAGCAGCCGCCTCCATGAAATTAACTATGGCTACACCTTC
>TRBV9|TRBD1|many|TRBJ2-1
CASSPGQGAGNEQFF
TGTGCCAGCAGCCCGGGACAGGGGGCCGGCAATGAGCAGTTCTTC
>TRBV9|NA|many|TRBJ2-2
CASSVSRGNTGELFF
TGTGCCAGCAGCGTATCGAGGGGGAACACCGGGGAGCTGTTTTTT
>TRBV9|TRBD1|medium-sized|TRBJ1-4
CASSVGSGGDEKLFF
TGTGCCAGCAGCGTAGGGTCAGGGGGTGATGAAAAACTGTTTTTT
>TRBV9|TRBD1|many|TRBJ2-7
CASSEGTGVEQYF
TGTGCCAGCAGCGAGGGGACAGGGGTCGAGCAGTACTTC
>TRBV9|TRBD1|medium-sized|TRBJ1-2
CASSRTGNGYTF
TGTGCCAGCAGCCGGACAGGGAATGGCTACACCTTC
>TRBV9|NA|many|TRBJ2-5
CASSGGGARETQYF
TGTGCCAGCAGCGGGGGGGGCGCCCGGGAGACCCAGTACTTC
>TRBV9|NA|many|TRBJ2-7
CASSVGVGVVYEQYF
TGTGCCAGCAGCGTAGGTGTAGGGGTGGTATACGAGCAGTACTTC
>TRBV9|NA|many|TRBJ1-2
CASSVEADTNYGYTF
TGTGCCAGCAGCGTAGAGGCAGACACTAACTATGGCTACACCTTC
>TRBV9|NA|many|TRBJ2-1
CASSVAGQTYNEQFF
TGTGCCAGCAGCGTAGCCGGACAGACCTACAATGAGCAGTTCTTC
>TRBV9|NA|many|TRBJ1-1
CASSTTDRIDTEAFF
TGTGCCAGCAGCACAACGGACAGAATTGACACTGAAGCTTTCTTT
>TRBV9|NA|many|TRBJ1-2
CASSVDSLSGTRGYTF
TGTGCCAGCAGCGTAGATTCTTTATCCGGGACGCGAGGCTACACCTTC
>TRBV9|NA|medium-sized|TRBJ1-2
CASSLSENYGYTF
TGTGCCAGCAGCCTGTCCGAGAACTATGGCTACACCTTC
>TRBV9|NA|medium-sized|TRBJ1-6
CASSAGGGVGSPLHF
TGTGCCAGCAGCGCCGGGGGAGGGGTAGGATCACCCCTCCACTTT
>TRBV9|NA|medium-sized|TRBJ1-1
CASSVKAREGMAFF
TGTGCCAGCAGCGTAAAAGCCCGTGAGGGGATGGCTTTCTTT
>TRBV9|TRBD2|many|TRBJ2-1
CASSVGRGGVDNEQFF
TGTGCCAGCAGCGTAGGGCGGGGGGGGGTTGACAATGAGCAGTTCTTC
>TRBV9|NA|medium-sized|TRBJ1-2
CASSVGARDYGYTF
TGTGCCAGCAGCGTAGGGGCTCGGGACTATGGCTACACCTTC
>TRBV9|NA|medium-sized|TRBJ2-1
CASNPSGSSYNEQFF
TGTGCCAGCAATCCGAGCGGTAGCTCCTACAATGAGCAGTTCTTC
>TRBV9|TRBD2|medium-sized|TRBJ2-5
CASSPRLAGYQETQYF
TGTGCCAGCAGCCCCCGACTAGCGGGGTACCAAGAGACCCAGTACTTC